This entry is about one TCR beta chain. Assay used: immunoSEQ multiplex PCR; TCRdb lists only in-frame clones, some missing. The data contain around 640,000 clones, around 96% of them singletons. The entry originates in a study of shared clonotypes between healthy human individuals. Per germline, CDR1 MNHEY and CDR2 SMNVEV (reference sequence). V dropped 6 bases and J dropped 2; count of bases not matched to a gene: 7. The CDR3 sequence is 15 residues long. Naive CD8 populations comprised CD45RO-negative cells positively selected for CCR7, excluding terminally differentiated effector memory CD45RA+ cells.

V and J are TRBV27 and TRBJ2-7; 10 nucleotides align to TRBD1. Sequencing was done on a sample of naive CD8+ T cells sorted from blood. The clonotype was recovered from a woman in her 30s in good health. CDR3 DNA sequence: TGTGCCAGCAGCCCTGGGACAGGGGCGGCCTACGAGCAGTACTTC. Its translation: CASSPGTGAAYEQYF.